This TCR beta chain originates from a study of cytomegalovirus exposure and HLA in healthy donors. 13 Jbeta primers and 60 Vbeta primers were used for the PCR. The method was immunoSEQ multiplex PCR; TCRdb's version includes in-frame clones alone and lacks a portion of them. The sample has about 110,000 clones, 55% to 70% seen once. V dropped 4 bases and J dropped 6; count of bases not matched to a gene: 3. The CDR3 is 15 amino acids. Germline loops: CDR1 SGHTA, CDR2 FQGTGA. The chain combines TRBV7-3 with TRBJ2-1; 13 bases are a match to TRBD2. The TCR originated in a woman aged 25-40 years in good health and CMV-seronegative. Source material: PBMCs. In DNA, the CDR3 is TGTGCCAGCAGCTCTGGGACTAGCGGGACCAATGAGCAGTTCTTC. It encodes CASSSGTSGTNEQFF.